What follows is one TCR beta chain and its context. V was cut by 1 base and J by 1 base, with 14 bases left in between. This CDR3 is built from 17 residues. Per germline, CDR1 MNHNS and CDR2 SASEGT. The data originate from a study of blood T cell repertoires in COVID-19. As for the study in general: Sources were T cells, B-cell-depleted T cells, or PBMCs; the material itself was cDNA or gDNA.

As originally analysed: Amplification of reference gene primers provided the estimated nucleated cell counts. Here immunoSEQ multiplex PCR was the method, and the copy in TCRdb shows in-frame clones only, minus some. For V, J and clone size, that table is used; D and trimming come from the DNA. This sample carries 130,000 to 150,000 clones, roughly 90% of them seen once, and the ten largest clones take about 2%. This receptor was identified in a man aged 65 to 79 with acute or convalescent COVID-19. The specimen was peripheral blood. This chain uses TRBV6-1 with TRBJ1-5; D possibly corresponds to TRBD1 (6 bases). CDR3 nucleotides: TGTGCCAGCAGTGAAGGGACAGCTGGGTGGAGCAATCAGCCCCAGCATTTT. As protein: CASSEGTAGWSNQPQHF.